The clone carrying this T cell receptor (beta chain) was detected once. The assay was immunoSEQ multiplex PCR, and TCRdb's table has in-frame clones only and misses some. The sample gives 650,000 to 800,000 clones, about nine tenths of which show up once; approximately 0.3% is in the top ten. These data are taken from a study of blood T cell repertoires in COVID-19. Overall study context: Some COVID-19 samples were acute and others convalescent; all came from the United States, Italy and Spain.

The germline V gene encodes CDR1 SQVTM and CDR2 ANQGSEA. V shed 4 bases and J 5 bases; nucleotides not matched to a gene: 7. The CDR3 extends over 13 amino acids. V usage is TRBV29-1 and J usage is TRBJ1-1; 7 bases are shared with TRBD1. This sequence was found in a woman aged 18 to 35 with acute or convalescent COVID-19. Sequenced input: peripheral blood. The CDR3 DNA is TGCAGCGTTGTGGGGGACAGCTTAACTGAAGCTTTCTTT. Translated, it gives CSVVGDSLTEAFF. Variable domain in full (rest from reference TRBV29-1 and TRBJ1-1): SAVISQKPSRDICQRGTSLTIQCQVDSQVTMMFWYRQQPGQSLTLIATANQGSEATYESGFVIDKFPISRPNLTFSTLTVSNMSPEDSSIYLCSVVGDSLTEAFFGQGTRLTVV.